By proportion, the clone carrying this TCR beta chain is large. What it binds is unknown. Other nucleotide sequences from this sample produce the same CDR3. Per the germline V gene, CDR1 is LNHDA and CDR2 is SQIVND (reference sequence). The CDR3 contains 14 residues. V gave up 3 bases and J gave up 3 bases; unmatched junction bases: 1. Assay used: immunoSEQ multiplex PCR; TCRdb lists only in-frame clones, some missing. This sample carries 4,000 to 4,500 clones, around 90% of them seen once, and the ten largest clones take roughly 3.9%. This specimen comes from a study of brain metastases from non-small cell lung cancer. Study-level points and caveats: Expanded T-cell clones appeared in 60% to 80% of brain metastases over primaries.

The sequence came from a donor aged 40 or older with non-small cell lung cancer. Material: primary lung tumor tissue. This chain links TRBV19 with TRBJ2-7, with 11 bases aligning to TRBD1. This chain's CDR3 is CASSMGTGGYEQYF. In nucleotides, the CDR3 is TGTGCCAGTAGTATGGGGACAGGGGGCTACGAGCAGTACTTC.